This is a list of T cell receptor beta chains from one sample in a study of T cell repertoires in cytomegalovirus infection. The antigens for these receptors are not known. One entry per CDR3 protein results from TCRdb running MiXCR on the reads. The sample has about 830,000 distinct CDR3 sequences, around a third seen once. Sequences were derived from cultured CD8+ T cells from PBMCs, sampled from culture after CMV antigen stimulation. These TCRs come from a human donor in good health (CMV status not recorded). Some clones in this sample may be carry-over from other donors' samples. CDR3s include the opening cysteine and the closing phenylalanine or tryptophan. Each record gives: clone size, D gene, J gene, V gene, CDR3 DNA, CDR3 protein. The D gene is left open where the match is weak. Clone size appears in some rows only: once, few, many, or a class for an expanded clone.

size: .; D: .; J: TRBJ1-4; V: TRBV7-8; DNA: TGTGCCAGCAGCGACCCCTCCCAAGCCGGGACAATTAATGAAAAAATGTTTTTT; CDR3: CASSDPSQAGTINEKMFF
size: .; D: .; J: TRBJ1-5; V: TRBV20-1; DNA: TGCAGTGCTAGATACACAAGAAGATACTCCAATCAGCCCCAGCATTTT; CDR3: CSARYTRRYSNQPQHF
size: .; D: .; J: TRBJ1-1; V: TRBV19; DNA: TGTGCCAGTTACCGGGGGCGCATGGCTTCGAACACTGAAGCTTTCTTT; CDR3: CASYRGRMASNTEAFF
size: .; D: .; J: TRBJ1-5; V: TRBV6-5; DNA: TGTGCCAGCAGCGAGGGGATAAGCAATCAGCCCCAGCATTTT; CDR3: CASSEGISNQPQHF
size: .; D: TRBD2; J: TRBJ2-4; V: TRBV23-1; DNA: TGCGCCAGCACCGAGACTAGCGGGGGGAGGGAAGCCAAAAACATTCAGTACTTC; CDR3: CASTETSGGREAKNIQYF
size: .; D: .; J: TRBJ1-4; V: TRBV14; DNA: TGTGCCAGCAGCCAGTCGGGGGGACGGAGACCAAAGGCAGAAAAACTGTTTTTT; CDR3: CASSQSGGRRPKAEKLFF
size: .; D: .; J: TRBJ2-1; V: TRBV7-9; DNA: TGTGCCAGCAGCTCCCAAGGGGGGCTTTCCTACAATGAGCAGTTCTTC; CDR3: CASSSQGGLSYNEQFF
size: few; D: .; J: TRBJ1-2; V: TRBV27; DNA: TGTGCCAGCAGTTACGGGGGGGAAGGGTATAATGGCTACACCTTC; CDR3: CASSYGGEGYNGYTF
size: few; D: .; J: TRBJ1-4; V: TRBV7-8; DNA: TGTGCCAGCAGCTTATTGCGAAATGAAAAACTGTTTTTT; CDR3: CASSLLRNEKLFF
size: .; D: TRBD1; J: TRBJ1-3; V: TRBV27; DNA: TGTGCCAGCAGTTTGGACAGGGGAAACACCATATATTTT; CDR3: CASSLDRGNTIYF
size: .; D: .; J: TRBJ2-2; V: TRBV6-2/TRBV6-3; DNA: TGTGCCAGCAAGAAGAGCCTCGGAGGCACCGGGGAGCTGTTTTTT; CDR3: CASKKSLGGTGELFF
size: few; D: .; J: TRBJ2-3; V: TRBV14; DNA: TGTGCCAGCAGCCATTACCGGGGCTCCGATACGCAGTATTTT; CDR3: CASSHYRGSDTQYF
size: .; D: .; J: TRBJ1-2; V: TRBV6-5; DNA: TGTGCCAGCAGTGTTCACAGGGAGGGCTATGGCTACACCTTC; CDR3: CASSVHREGYGYTF
size: few; D: TRBD2; J: TRBJ2-1; V: TRBV6-1; DNA: TGTGCCAGCAGTACCCATCAGGGACTAGCGGGGGCCTATCAGTTCTTC; CDR3: CASSTHQGLAGAYQFF
size: .; D: TRBD1; J: TRBJ2-5; V: TRBV2; DNA: TGTGCCAGCAGTGATAGGGACAGGGGGACCGAGACCCAGTACTTC; CDR3: CASSDRDRGTETQYF
size: few; D: TRBD1; J: TRBJ1-4; V: TRBV6-6; DNA: TGTGCCAGCAGTTACTCGACAGGGGGCCGGGAAAAACTGTTTTTT; CDR3: CASSYSTGGREKLFF
size: many; D: .; J: TRBJ2-5; V: TRBV5-6; DNA: TGTGCCAGCAGCGGAGGAGGGGGACTGGAGACCCAGTACTTC; CDR3: CASSGGGGLETQYF
size: .; D: TRBD1; J: TRBJ1-1; V: TRBV5-1; DNA: TGCGCCAGCAGCGTCAAACAGGGGGCGCGGGGCACTGAAGCTTTCTTT; CDR3: CASSVKQGARGTEAFF
size: few; D: TRBD1; J: TRBJ2-2; V: TRBV2; DNA: TGTGCCAACATGGGGACAGGGGCGGACACCGGGGAGCTGTTTTTT; CDR3: CANMGTGADTGELFF
size: .; D: .; J: TRBJ2-5; V: TRBV4-3; DNA: TGCGCCAGCAGCCAGGGCCTTCACGACGGGGGCACAGAGACCCAGTACTTC; CDR3: CASSQGLHDGGTETQYF
size: few; D: TRBD2; J: TRBJ2-5; V: TRBV7-8; DNA: TGTGCCAGCAGACGACTAGCGGGGGGGCAAGAGACCCAGTACTTC; CDR3: CASRRLAGGQETQYF
size: many; D: .; J: TRBJ1-4; V: TRBV5-6; DNA: TGTGCCAGCAGCTTGGGAGGGGGATCGGGAGAAAAACTGTTTTTT; CDR3: CASSLGGGSGEKLFF
size: .; D: TRBD2; J: TRBJ2-5; V: TRBV7-6; DNA: TGTGCCAGCAGCTTCAATCGGGGGGAAGAGACCCAGTACTTC; CDR3: CASSFNRGEETQYF
size: .; D: TRBD2; J: TRBJ2-1; V: TRBV20-1; DNA: TGCAGTGCTAGAGATTTGGAAGGACTAGCGGTTGAGCAGTTCTTC; CDR3: CSARDLEGLAVEQFF